Listed below are T cell receptor beta chains from one sample, sequenced in a study of blood T cells in healthy people across ages. TCRdb itself ran the 5' RACE reads through MiXCR, one entry per CDR3 protein. The sample yields approximately 940,000 distinct CDR3 sequences, roughly 52% seen once. The sequencing sample was made of blood. The source is a man younger than 45 in good health. CDR3s include the opening cysteine and the closing phenylalanine or tryptophan. D genes are given only for firm matches. Expanded clones are given a class, and other clones once, few, many or no size at all.

>TRBV28|TRBJ2-7|TRBD1|-
TGTGCCAGCGGTTTCCAAAACAGGGGGACCTACGAGCAGTACTTC
CASGFQNRGTYEQYF
>TRBV6-5|TRBJ2-1|-|few
TGTGCCAGCAGTTACTACGGGGCCCTCTACAATGAGCAGTTCTTC
CASSYYGALYNEQFF
>TRBV7-2|TRBJ2-1|-|once
TGTGCCAGCAGCTTAGAGGCTCGGCTAGGGAATTACAAGGAGCAGTTCTTC
CASSLEARLGNYKEQFF
>TRBV7-9|TRBJ2-7|-|-
TGTGCCAGCAGAGAACGGGGCGGCAGCGAGCAGTACTTC
CASRERGGSEQYF
>TRBV5-1|TRBJ2-5|-|-
TGCGCCAGCAGCCAACCAGACTCCCAAGAGACCCAGTACTTC
CASSQPDSQETQYF
>TRBV9|TRBJ1-2|TRBD1|-
TGTGCCAGCAGCTTAATCCCGGGACAGGGTGCTGGCTACACCTTC
CASSLIPGQGAGYTF
>TRBV28|TRBJ1-1|-|-
TGTGCCAGCAGTTTAGAATATGGTAACACTGAAGCTTTCTTT
CASSLEYGNTEAFF
>TRBV20-1|TRBJ2-7|-|-
TGCAGTGCTCCCCCGCCCCGAAGCTCCTACGAGCAGTACTTC
CSAPPPRSSYEQYF
>TRBV6-6|TRBJ2-1|-|-
TGTGCCAGCAGCGTAGGTTACAATGAGCAGTTCTTC
CASSVGYNEQFF
>TRBV5-1|TRBJ2-3|TRBD2|-
TGCGCCAGCTACCGGGGGACTAGCGACACAGATACGCAGTATTTT
CASYRGTSDTDTQYF
>TRBV29-1|TRBJ1-2|-|few
TGCAGCGTTGAAGATGAGCTCGGGGACGGCTACACCTTC
CSVEDELGDGYTF
>TRBV27|TRBJ2-3|TRBD2|-
TGTGCCGAAAAGGCGGGGGGGGCTCGCGATACGCAGTATTTT
CAEKAGGARDTQYF
>TRBV27|TRBJ2-3|-|-
TGTGCCAGCAGTTTGGCCGTTGCGACTAGCACAGATACGCAGTATTTT
CASSLAVATSTDTQYF
>TRBV5-8|TRBJ2-1|-|many
TGTGCCAGCAGACGCAACAATGAGCAGTTCTTC
CASRRNNEQFF
>TRBV5-6|TRBJ2-5|-|few
TGTGCCAGCAGCCTCCTTCCGGCCCAAGAGACCCAGTACTTC
CASSLLPAQETQYF
>TRBV3-1|TRBJ2-3|-|-
TGTGCCAGCAGCGCCCTGGGTGGACGACTTGGCACAGATACGCAGTATTTT
CASSALGGRLGTDTQYF
>TRBV12-3/TRBV12-4|TRBJ1-4|TRBD1|few
TGTGCCAGCAGTAGAACAAACAGGGGTAGCGAAAAACTGTTTTTT
CASSRTNRGSEKLFF
>TRBV28|TRBJ2-4|-|-
TGTGCCAGCAGTTTAATGTCAGGACAAGCCAAAAACATTCAGTACTTC
CASSLMSGQAKNIQYF
>TRBV7-2|TRBJ2-1|TRBD1|few
TGTGCCAGCAGCTTCGGACAGGGGGCGGACAATGAGCAGTTCTTC
CASSFGQGADNEQFF
>TRBV10-3|TRBJ1-1|TRBD1|-
TGTGCCATTAAACCAGGGGGCAACACTGAAGCTTTCTTT
CAIKPGGNTEAFF
>TRBV6-2/TRBV6-3|TRBJ2-5|-|few
TGTGCCAGCCGCTCAAAGAGGACTCAAGAGACCCAGTACTTC
CASRSKRTQETQYF
>TRBV12-3/TRBV12-4|TRBJ2-3|TRBD2|-
TGTGCCAGCAGTTCGGGAAGAGCGGGGCAAGATACGCAGTATTTT
CASSSGRAGQDTQYF
>TRBV7-2|TRBJ1-5|-|few
TGTGCCAGCAGCGATACCCGACGGAGCAATCGTTTGACCCAGCATTTT
CASSDTRRSNRLTQHF
>TRBV25-1|TRBJ2-3|TRBD2|-
TGTGCCAGCAGTGAATTCGGGACTAGGAACACAGATACGCAGTATTTT
CASSEFGTRNTDTQYF
>TRBV3-1|TRBJ1-1|-|few
TGTGCCAGCAGTCCCGCGGCGGTCCGGGGCACTGAAGCTTTCTTT
CASSPAAVRGTEAFF
>TRBV3-1|TRBJ2-1|TRBD2|few
TGTGCCAGCAGCCTGGGACTAGCGGGGGTAGAGGAGCAGTTCTTC
CASSLGLAGVEEQFF